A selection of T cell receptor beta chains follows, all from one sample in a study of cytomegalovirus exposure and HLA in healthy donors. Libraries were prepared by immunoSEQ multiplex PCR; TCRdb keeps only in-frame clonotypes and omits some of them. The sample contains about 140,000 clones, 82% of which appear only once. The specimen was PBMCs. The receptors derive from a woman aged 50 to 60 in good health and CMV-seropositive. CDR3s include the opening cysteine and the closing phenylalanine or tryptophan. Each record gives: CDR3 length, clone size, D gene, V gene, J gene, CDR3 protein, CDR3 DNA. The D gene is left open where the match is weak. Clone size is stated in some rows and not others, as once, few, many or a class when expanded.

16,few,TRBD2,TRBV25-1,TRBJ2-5,CASSELSGGAVETQYF,TGTGCCAGCAGTGAATTAAGCGGGGGGGCCGTAGAGACCCAGTACTTC
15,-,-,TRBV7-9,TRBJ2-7,CASSLGTKISYEQYF,TGTGCCAGCAGCTTAGGGACAAAGATCTCCTACGAGCAGTACTTC
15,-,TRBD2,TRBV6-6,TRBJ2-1,CASSFSGGANSEQFF,TGTGCCAGCAGCTTTAGCGGGGGGGCCAATAGTGAGCAGTTCTTC
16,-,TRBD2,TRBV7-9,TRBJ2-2,CASSLLLAGNTGELFF,TGTGCCAGCAGCTTATTACTAGCGGGGAACACCGGGGAGCTGTTTTTT
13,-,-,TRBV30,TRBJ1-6,CAWSVMAGIALHF,TGTGCCTGGAGTGTAATGGCGGGGATCGCCCTCCACTTT
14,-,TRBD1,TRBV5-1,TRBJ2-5,CASSPGTGWETQYF,TGCGCCAGCAGCCCAGGGACAGGGTGGGAGACCCAGTACTTC
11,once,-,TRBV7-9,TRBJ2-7,CASSSFYEQYF,TGTGCCAGCAGCTCCTTCTACGAGCAGTACTTC
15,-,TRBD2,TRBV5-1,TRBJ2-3,CASSILAGVTDTQYF,TGCGCCAGCAGCATACTAGCGGGGGTGACAGATACGCAGTATTTT
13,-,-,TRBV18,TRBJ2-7,CASSPNSRYEQYF,TGTGCCAGCTCACCAAACTCCCGCTACGAGCAGTACTTC
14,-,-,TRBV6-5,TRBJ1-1,CASSYSPGGHRAFF,TGTGCCAGCAGTTATTCCCCGGGGGGCCATCGGGCTTTCTTT
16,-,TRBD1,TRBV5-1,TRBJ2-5,CASSLGGQAGRETQYF,TGCGCCAGCAGCTTGGGGGGACAGGCAGGTCGTGAGACCCAGTACTTC
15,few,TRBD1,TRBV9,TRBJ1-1,CASSPGGQFATEAFF,TGTGCCAGCAGCCCAGGGGGACAGTTTGCCACTGAAGCTTTCTTT
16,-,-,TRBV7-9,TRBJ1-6,CASSLQGRLYNSPLHF,TGTGCCAGCAGCTTACAGGGGCGCCTATATAATTCACCCCTCCACTTT
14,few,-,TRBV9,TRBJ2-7,CASSVEAAAYEQYF,TGTGCCAGCAGCGTAGAGGCAGCGGCCTACGAGCAGTACTTC
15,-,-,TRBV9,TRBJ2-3,CASSVGVALTGTQYF,TGTGCCAGCAGCGTAGGAGTAGCATTAACAGGTACGCAGTATTTT
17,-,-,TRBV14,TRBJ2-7,CASSLGDPFSRPYEQYF,TGTGCCAGCAGCCTAGGGGATCCATTCTCGCGTCCCTACGAGCAGTACTTC
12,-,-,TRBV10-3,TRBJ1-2,CAISGTNYGYTF,TGTGCCATCAGTGGGACAAACTATGGCTACACCTTC
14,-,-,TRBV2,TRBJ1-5,CASSPDRINQPQHF,TGTGCCAGCAGTCCGGACAGAATCAATCAGCCCCAGCATTTT
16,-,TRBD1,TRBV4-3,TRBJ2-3,CASSQRPATGGDTQYF,TGCGCCAGCAGCCAAAGGCCCGCGACAGGGGGAGATACGCAGTATTTT
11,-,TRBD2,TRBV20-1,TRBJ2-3,CSQAGADTQYF,TGCAGTCAAGCGGGAGCAGATACGCAGTATTTT
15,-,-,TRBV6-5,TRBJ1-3,CASSQDRITGNTIYF,TGTGCCAGCAGTCAGGACAGAATTACGGGAAACACCATATATTTT
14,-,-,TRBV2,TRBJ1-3,CASSPEGFGNTIYF,TGTGCCAGCAGCCCCGAGGGATTTGGAAACACCATATATTTT
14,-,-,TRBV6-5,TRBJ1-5,CASSYRQAHQPQHF,TGTGCCAGCAGTTACAGGCAGGCCCATCAGCCCCAGCATTTT
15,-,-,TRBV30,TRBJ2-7,CAWTRLGRSSYEQYF,TGTGCCTGGACGAGATTGGGTCGGAGTTCCTACGAGCAGTACTTC
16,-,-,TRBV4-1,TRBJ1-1,CASSQDGKGGNTEAFF,TGCGCCAGCAGCCAAGATGGGAAGGGAGGGAACACTGAAGCTTTCTTT
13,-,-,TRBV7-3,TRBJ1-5,CASSFGPDQPQHF,TGTGCCAGCAGCTTTGGCCCAGATCAGCCCCAGCATTTT
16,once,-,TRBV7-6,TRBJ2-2,CASSLWGPPNTGELFF,TGTGCCAGCAGCTTATGGGGCCCGCCGAACACCGGGGAGCTGTTTTTT
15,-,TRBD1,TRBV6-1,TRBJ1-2,CASQPRTGHSYGYTF,TGTGCCAGCCAACCCAGGACAGGGCACAGCTATGGCTACACCTTC
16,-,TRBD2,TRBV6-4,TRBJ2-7,CASRTKGLAVAYEQYF,TGTGCCAGCAGAACAAAAGGACTAGCGGTGGCCTACGAGCAGTACTTC
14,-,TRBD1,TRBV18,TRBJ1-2,CASSPPADRAGYTF,TGTGCCAGCTCACCACCCGCCGACAGGGCCGGCTACACCTTC
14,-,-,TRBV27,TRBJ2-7,CASSYGGIGSEQYF,TGTGCCAGCAGCTACGGCGGGATAGGCAGCGAGCAGTACTTC
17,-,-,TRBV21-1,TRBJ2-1,CASSEVQTSGPYNEQFF,TGTGCCAGCAGCGAGGTACAAACTAGCGGACCCTACAATGAGCAGTTCTTC
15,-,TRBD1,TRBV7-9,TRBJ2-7,CSSSRKPGQGAKQYF,TGTTCCAGCAGTAGAAAACCGGGACAGGGGGCGAAGCAGTACTTC
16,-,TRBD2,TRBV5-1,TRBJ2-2,CASTEIPGGVSGELFF,TGCGCCAGCACCGAAATACCGGGAGGCGTCTCCGGGGAGCTGTTTTTT